These 8 T cell receptor beta chains were sequenced from one sample in a study of blood T cell repertoires in COVID-19. Sequenced by immunoSEQ multiplex PCR; TCRdb stores in-frame clones only, minus some. The sample yields 95,000 to 130,000 clones, approximately 90% seen once. The specimen was peripheral blood. The receptors derive from a human donor with active COVID-19. The donor label of this sample is uncertain.

The chain carries TRBV5-1 and TRBJ1-1; D call uncertain. V was shortened by 4 bases and J by 0 bases, with 13 bases between the two germline ends. The CDR3 is 15 amino acids. Germline loops: CDR1 SGHRS, CDR2 YFSETQ. The CDR3 reads CASSPPASLNTEAFF. CDR3 nucleotides: TGCGCCAGCAGCCCGCCCGCGTCGCTGAACACTGAAGCTTTCTTT.

The DNA for the CDR3 is TGTGCCAGCAGCCGTTCCGGGACAGTAGATTCACCCCTCCACTTT. It translates to CASSRSGTVDSPLHF. The chain has TRBV6-5 and TRBJ1-6, with 7 bases aligning to TRBD1. The CDR3 is made up of 15 amino acids. In germline, CDR1 is MNHEY, CDR2 SVGAGI. Trimming at V came to 6 bases and at J to 8 bases, leaving 10 bases not matched to a gene.

The chain uses TRBV27 and TRBJ2-7; the D gene is possibly TRBD1 (6 bases). V lost 5 bases and J lost 3, with 11 bases in between. CDR3 length: 13 residues. Germline-derived CDR1 and CDR2 are MNHEY and SMNVEV (reference sequence). The CDR3 is CASSRQGFYEQYF. The CDR3 DNA reads TGTGCCAGCAGTCGTCAGGGGTTCTACGAGCAGTACTTC.

The V gene is TRBV27, the J gene TRBJ2-7, with TRBD1 as a possible D gene (7 bases). Germline loops: CDR1 MNHEY, CDR2 SMNVEV (reference sequence). The CDR3 runs to 15 residues. V gave up 2 bases and J gave up 0 bases, with 11 bases separating them. This CDR3 reads CASSLGGGGSYEQYF. The CDR3, as DNA: TGTGCCAGCAGTTTAGGAGGGGGCGGCTCCTACGAGCAGTACTTC.

The V and J genes are TRBV2 and TRBJ1-5; TRBD1 might be the D (5 bases). V was shortened by 3 bases and J by 6 bases, with 24 bases between the two germline ends. The CDR3 has 18 amino acids. Germline V gene lookup returns CDR1 SNHLY and CDR2 FYNNEI. The CDR3 sequence is CASSEMSGELRLSQPQHF. In nucleotides, the CDR3 is TGTGCCAGCAGTGAGATGTCGGGGGAGCTGCGTTTGAGTCAGCCCCAGCATTTT.

J is TRBJ1-6 and V is TRBV5-1; TRBD1 agrees at 8 bases. The ends lost 4 bases at V and 11 bases at J; junction bases unmatched: 14. CDR1 SGHRS and CDR2 YFSETQ come from the germline V gene. The CDR3 sequence is 16 residues long. Here the CDR3 reads CASSPTIGQGGAPLHF. The CDR3 DNA reads as TGCGCCAGCAGCCCCACAATCGGACAGGGCGGCGCACCCCTCCACTTT.

The V call is TRBV9, the J call TRBJ2-7; TRBD2 aligns across 12 bases. Per germline, CDR1 SGDLS and CDR2 YYNGEE. V was pared by 4 bases and J by 6 bases, with 5 bases of the junction left unmatched. This CDR3 is built from 14 residues. CDR3 protein: CASSSSGGAAEQYF. CDR3 bases: TGTGCCAGCAGCTCTAGCGGGGGGGCGGCCGAGCAGTACTTC.

The chain couples TRBV6-6 to TRBJ2-7, with D possibly TRBD1 on 5 matching bases. The ends were cut back, 6 bases at V and 2 bases at J, with 11 bases in the middle. The CDR3 extends over 13 amino acids. Germline V CDR1 and CDR2: MNHNY, SVGAGI (reference sequence). As DNA, the CDR3 is TGTGCCAGCAGAGCAGGGAAAGCCTACGAGCAGTACTTC. This translates into CASRAGKAYEQYF.